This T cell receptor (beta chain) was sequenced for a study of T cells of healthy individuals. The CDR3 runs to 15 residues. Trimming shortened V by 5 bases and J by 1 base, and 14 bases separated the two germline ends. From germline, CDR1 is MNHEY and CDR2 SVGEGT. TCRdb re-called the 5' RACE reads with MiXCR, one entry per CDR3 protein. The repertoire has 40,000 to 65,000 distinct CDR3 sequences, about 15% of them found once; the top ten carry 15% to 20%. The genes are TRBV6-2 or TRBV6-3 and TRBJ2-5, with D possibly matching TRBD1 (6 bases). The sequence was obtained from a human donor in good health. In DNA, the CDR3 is TGTGCCAGCAGTGCCGGACAGAGCTTCCAAGAGACCCAGTACTTC. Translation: CASSAGQSFQETQYF.